Sequencing of this T cell receptor (beta chain) was carried out in a study of blood T cell repertoires in COVID-19. Study at large: Material from acute and convalescent COVID-19 was sourced from the United States, Italy and Spain. T cells, B-cell-depleted T cells, or PBMCs supplied cDNA or gDNA.

Per the study methods: Reference gene primer amplification in the assay estimated nucleated cell counts. Method: immunoSEQ multiplex PCR; TCRdb's copy keeps in-frame clones and lacks some. V, J and clone size are taken as reported in that table, and D and trimming were inferred from the DNA itself. The sample shows approximately 94,000 clones, 75% to 95% of them seen only once. V lost 2 bases to trimming and J lost 3 bases; unmatched junction nucleotides: 6. Germline V CDR1 and CDR2: MNHEY, SVGAGI. This CDR3 is built from 16 residues. This chain uses TRBV6-5 with TRBJ2-1; 8 nucleotides line up with TRBD2. This sequence was found in a woman aged 45-59 years in a cohort sampled during active COVID-19. Specimen: peripheral blood. The CDR3 spells CASSYGREVLYNEQFF. CDR3 nucleotide sequence: TGTGCCAGCAGTTACGGGCGGGAGGTCCTCTACAATGAGCAGTTCTTC.